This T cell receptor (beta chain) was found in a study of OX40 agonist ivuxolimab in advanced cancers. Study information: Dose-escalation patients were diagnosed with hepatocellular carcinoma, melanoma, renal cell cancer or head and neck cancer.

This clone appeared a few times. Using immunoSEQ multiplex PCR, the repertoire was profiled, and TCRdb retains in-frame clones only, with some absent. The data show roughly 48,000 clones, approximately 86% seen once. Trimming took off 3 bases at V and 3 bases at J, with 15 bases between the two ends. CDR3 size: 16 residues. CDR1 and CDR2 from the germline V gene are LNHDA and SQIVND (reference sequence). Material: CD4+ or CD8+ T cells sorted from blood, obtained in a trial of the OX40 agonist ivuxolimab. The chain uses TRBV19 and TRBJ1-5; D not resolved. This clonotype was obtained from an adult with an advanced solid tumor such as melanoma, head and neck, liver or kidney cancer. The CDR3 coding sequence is TGTGCCAGTAGTATTCGGTCCGGGGTCCCCAATCAGCCCCAGCATTTT. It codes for CASSIRSGVPNQPQHF.